What follows are 23 T cell receptor beta chains derived from one specimen sequenced in a study of blood T cell repertoires in COVID-19. Only in-frame clones appear in the TCRdb table, and some are missing; sequencing was by immunoSEQ multiplex PCR. Here the sample spans some 490,000 clones, about 85% being singletons. The material sequenced was PBMCs or T cells enriched from blood (not recorded which). These receptors all come from a woman aged 60 to 75 who had recovered from COVID-19.

The chain uses TRBV18 and TRBJ1-5; no reliable D call. Germline lookup yields CDR1 KGHSH and CDR2 LQKENI. Trimming removed 3 bases from V and 5 bases from J, with 8 bases in between. This CDR3 comprises 13 residues. The CDR3 DNA reads as TGTGCCAGCTCACCCTCCCTATATCAGCCCCAGCATTTT. This encodes CASSPSLYQPQHF.

The V and J genes are TRBV7-8 and TRBJ1-5, with unresolved D. Trimming left V 2 bases short and J 4 bases short, with 6 bases between. Germline V gives CDR1 SGHVS, CDR2 FQNEAQ. There are 13 residues in the CDR3. CDR3 sequence: CASSLSQNQPQHF. Here the CDR3 DNA reads TGTGCCAGCAGCTTATCCCAAAATCAGCCCCAGCATTTT.

The chain couples TRBV29-1 to TRBJ1-2, with 7 nucleotides matching TRBD1. V was clipped by 8 bases and J by 4 bases; unmatched bases: 10. CDR1 and CDR2 from the germline V gene are SQVTM and ANQGSEA. The CDR3 extends over 13 amino acids. CDR3 in DNA: TGCAGCATCTACAGGGGTCTAGGCTATGGCTACACCTTC. Protein: CSIYRGLGYGYTF. The complete variable domain, with remaining parts taken from reference TRBV29-1 and TRBJ1-2, reads SAVISQKPSRDICQRGTSLTIQCQVDSQVTMMFWYRQQPGQSLTLIATANQGSEATYESGFVIDKFPISRPNLTFSTLTVSNMSPEDSSIYLCSIYRGLGYGYTFGSGTRLTVV.

The rearrangement uses TRBV18 and TRBJ2-6, with 8 bases matching TRBD1. There are 19 residues in the CDR3. The germline CDR1 and CDR2 sequences are KGHSH and LQKENI. The ends lost 5 bases at V and 1 base at J; junction bases unmatched: 13. This CDR3 reads CASSYIRDRLLSGANVLTF. CDR3 sequence (DNA): TGTGCCAGCTCATACATTCGGGACAGGCTTTTATCTGGGGCCAACGTCCTGACTTTC.

The chain links TRBV25-1 to TRBJ2-1; 11 positions match TRBD1. The length of the CDR3 is 16 residues. Germline values: CDR1 MGHDK, CDR2 SYGVNS. The J segment lost 8 bases and the V segment lost 5 bases, leaving 11 bases of the junction unmatched. The CDR3 loop is CASSSPGQGARDEQFF. The CDR3 nucleotides read TGTGCCAGCAGTTCCCCCGGACAGGGGGCGCGGGATGAGCAGTTCTTC. The variable domain in full, completed from reference TRBV25-1 and TRBJ2-1, reads EADIYQTPRYLVIGTGKKITLECSQTMGHDKMYWYQQDPGMELHLIHYSYGVNSTEKGDLSSESTVSRIRTEHFPLTLESARPSHTSQYLCASSSPGQGARDEQFFGPGTRLTVL.

Concerning this clone: One end of the junction varies from germline; a read error may be responsible. The chain combines TRBV7-7 with TRBJ2-1; 8 bases fit TRBD1. The CDR3 length is 17 residues. Germline V gene data show CDR1 as SSHAT and CDR2 as FNYEAQ (reference sequence). For the CDR3, the DNA is TGTGCTAGCAGCCCAGGGCCAGGGGGCGGTGGGAGCAATGAGCAGTTCTTC. This codes for CASSPGPGGGGSNEQFF.

This chain joins TRBV6-2 or TRBV6-3 and TRBJ1-5; 8 positions match TRBD1. The CDR3 is 15 residues long. The ends lost 5 bases at V and 2 bases at J; junction bases unmatched: 5. In germline, CDR1 is MNHEY, CDR2 SVGEGT. The CDR3 region has the DNA TGTGCCAGCAGTCAAGGACAGGGAGGCAATCAGCCCCAGCATTTT. Protein product: CASSQGQGGNQPQHF.

As regards this clone: The same CDR3 can be traced to other DNA sequences in this sample. The chain combines TRBV12-3 or TRBV12-4 with TRBJ2-3; D is uncertain. Trimming took 3 bases from V and 5 from J, leaving 3 bases between them. The CDR3 spans 11 residues. This chain's CDR3 is CASSLRDTQYF. DNA of the CDR3: TGTGCCAGCAGTTTGAGAGATACGCAGTATTTT.

The gene calls are TRBV30 and TRBJ2-1; the match to TRBD1 covers 8 bases. This CDR3 is 16 amino acids long. Germline CDR1 and CDR2: GTSNPN and SVGIG (reference sequence). Unmatched junction bases numbered 9, after V lost 0 bases and J lost 5 bases. Written as DNA, the CDR3 is TGTGCCTGGAGTGTGGGGACAGGCCCCCGGGACAATGAGCAGTTCTTC. This encodes CAWSVGTGPRDNEQFF.

A single count supports this clone. V usage is TRBV24-1 and J usage is TRBJ2-7; TRBD2 aligns across 7 bases. V dropped 8 bases and J dropped 3; count of bases not matched to a gene: 3. From germline, CDR1 is KGHDR and CDR2 SFDVKD. The CDR3 contains 12 residues. This chain's CDR3 is CATKGEGYEQYF. The CDR3 region has the DNA TGTGCCACCAAAGGGGAGGGCTACGAGCAGTACTTC.

The V and J genes are TRBV13 and TRBJ1-6; D is unclear. Germline CDR1 PRHDT, CDR2 FYEKMQ (reference sequence). Deletions cut 1 base from V and 8 bases from J, with 6 bases between. The CDR3 covers 13 residues. The CDR3 sequence is CASSLDRDSPLHF. For the CDR3, the DNA is TGTGCCAGCAGCTTAGATCGGGATTCACCCCTCCACTTT.

The chain has TRBV6-2 or TRBV6-3 and TRBJ2-7; D is uncertain. V lost 2 bases and J 7 bases, leaving 9 bases between the germline ends. CDR1 MNHEY and CDR2 SVGEGT come from the germline V gene. This CDR3 is 12 amino acids long. The CDR3 bases are TGTGCCAGCAGTTACCCCGGGTTGGAGCAGTACTTC. The encoded protein is CASSYPGLEQYF.

The V and J genes are TRBV18 and TRBJ2-7, with D perhaps TRBD1 (6 bases). The CDR3 consists of 13 residues. V lost 3 bases, J lost 4 bases, and 10 bases lay in between. Germline V gene lookup returns CDR1 KGHSH and CDR2 LQKENI. CDR3 in DNA: TGTGCCAGCTCACCCCCGGACAGTTACGAGCAGTACGTC. This encodes CASSPPDSYEQYV.

This chain uses TRBV3-1 (or the pseudogene TRBV3-2) with TRBJ1-6; 8 nucleotides line up with TRBD1. Germline loops: CDR1 LGHDT, CDR2 YNNKEL (reference sequence). The CDR3 length is 16 residues. The trim removed 3 bases at V and 6 bases at J, leaving 7 bases unmatched. This CDR3 reads CASSHGTGFLNSPLHF. The CDR3 DNA reads as TGTGCCAGCAGCCACGGGACAGGTTTTCTTAATTCACCCCTCCACTTT.

This clone showed up just once. The genes are TRBV19 and TRBJ1-5, with D unclear. The CDR3 length is 16 residues. Germline CDR1 is LNHDA and CDR2 is SQIVND (reference sequence). Between the trimmed V and J ends, which lost 6 bases and 0 bases, there was a span of 15 bases. The CDR3 sequence: CASSGWAQPSNQPQHF. DNA for the CDR3: TGTGCCAGTAGCGGCTGGGCCCAACCTAGCAATCAGCCCCAGCATTTT.

This clone was counted between two and nine times. The chain couples TRBV27 to TRBJ2-7, with 7 bases identical to TRBD1. With 2 bases clipped from V and 3 bases from J, the junction kept 4 bases outside the gene matches. CDR1 MNHEY and CDR2 SMNVEV come from the germline V gene (reference sequence). There are 14 residues in the CDR3. The CDR3 coding sequence is TGTGCCAGCAGTTTAGGGGCAGGGGGCTACGAGCAGTACGTC. Residues: CASSLGAGGYEQYV.

The chain links TRBV5-1 to TRBJ2-7; 7 nucleotides agree with TRBD2. This CDR3 is built from 15 residues. CDR1 is SGHRS, CDR2 YFSETQ, per germline. Losses at the gene ends were 4 bases for V and 0 bases for J; bases not matched to a gene: 7. The CDR3 DNA reads as TGCGCCAGCAGCCGTTTAGCGGGTGTCTCCTACGAGCAGTACTTC. Its protein product is CASSRLAGVSYEQYF.

The genes are TRBV5-1 and TRBJ2-3; 10 bases are shared with TRBD1. The CDR3 loop spans 17 amino acids. Germline V gene sequence: CDR1 SGHRS, CDR2 YFSETQ. The V and J ends lost 4 bases and 2 bases, in that order; junction bases with no gene match: 10. CDR3 in amino acids: CASSPSTGQGFTDTQYF. For the CDR3, the DNA is TGCGCCAGCAGCCCATCTACGGGACAGGGGTTCACAGATACGCAGTATTTT.

The rearrangement links TRBV12-5 to TRBJ2-2, with TRBD1 identical over 9 bases. With 7 bases clipped from V and 5 bases from J, the junction kept 20 bases outside the gene matches. This CDR3 spans 19 amino acids. Looked up from germline, CDR1 is LGHNT and CDR2 is FRNRAP. CDR3 coding DNA: TGTGCTAGTGCCGCAGGGGACAGGGCCCACCAGTGGGAGACCGGGGAGCTGTTTTTT. It specifies CASAAGDRAHQWETGELFF.

Here the CDR3 DNA reads TGTGCCAGCCTGGTCTCCTATTTGAACACCGGGGAGCTGTTTTTT. It encodes CASLVSYLNTGELFF. J is TRBJ2-2 and V is TRBV7-2; D call uncertain. V was pared by 8 bases and J by 1 base, with 14 bases between. Germline V gene data show CDR1 as SGHTA and CDR2 as FQGNSA. The CDR3 extends over 15 amino acids.

This chain links TRBV15 with TRBJ2-3, with D tentatively TRBD2 (7 bases). V was shortened by 0 bases and J by 5 bases, with 21 bases between the two germline ends. This CDR3 has 18 residues. Per germline, CDR1 LNHNV and CDR2 YYDKDF (reference sequence). CDR3 sequence (DNA): TGTGCCACCAGCAGAGAGGGGGGGCAACAGCCTTTGGTAGATACGCAGTATTTT. It codes for CATSREGGQQPLVDTQYF.

The chain is built from TRBV28 and TRBJ2-1; D call uncertain. CDR3 size: 13 residues. Germline V gene lookup returns CDR1 MDHEN and CDR2 SYDVKM. The V end lost 10 bases, the J end lost 0 bases, and 10 bases lay between the germline ends. The CDR3 nucleotides are TGTGCCACCCCTCCCAGCTCCTACAATGAGCAGTTCTTC. Protein: CATPPSSYNEQFF.

V usage is TRBV27 and J usage is TRBJ1-2, with 8 bases matching TRBD1. After removal of 6 bases from V and 7 bases from J, the junction contained 10 bases not matched to a gene. Germline V gene lookup returns CDR1 MNHEY and CDR2 SMNVEV (reference sequence). The CDR3 totals 14 residues. The CDR3 DNA reads as TGTGCCAGCAGCCCTGACAGGGGACGGCGTGGCTACACCTTC. Its protein product is CASSPDRGRRGYTF.